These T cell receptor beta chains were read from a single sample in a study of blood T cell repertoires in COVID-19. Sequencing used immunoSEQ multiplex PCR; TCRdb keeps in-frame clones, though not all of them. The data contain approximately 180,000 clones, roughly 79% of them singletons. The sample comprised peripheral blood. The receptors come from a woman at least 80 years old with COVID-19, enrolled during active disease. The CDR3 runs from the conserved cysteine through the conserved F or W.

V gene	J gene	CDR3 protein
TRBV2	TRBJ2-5	CASQRQGETQYF
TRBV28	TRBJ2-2	CASSLTGGGNTGELFF
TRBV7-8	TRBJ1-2	CASSTSPQGAGGYTF
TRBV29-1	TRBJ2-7	CSVKTGAGEQYF
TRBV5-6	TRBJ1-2	CASSLSGGDGYTF
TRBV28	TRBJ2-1	CASSLSGLTYNEQFF
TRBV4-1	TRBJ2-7	CASSQGPGQGVYEQYF
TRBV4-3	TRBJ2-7	CASSQGRWLGYEQYF
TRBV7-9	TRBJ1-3	CASREGQGAYTIYF
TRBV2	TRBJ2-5	CASSPGLATETQYF
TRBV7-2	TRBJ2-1	CASSSLAGAIGEQFF
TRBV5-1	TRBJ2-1	CASSLSPGQVGNEQFF
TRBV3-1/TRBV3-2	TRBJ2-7	CASSLDRDYEQYF
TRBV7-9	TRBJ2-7	CASSPGTGLRNEQYF
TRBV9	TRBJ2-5	CASSTGPQETQYF
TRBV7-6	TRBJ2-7	CASSHRGQGAIEQYF
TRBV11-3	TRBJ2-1	CASSFPGTGSLEQFF
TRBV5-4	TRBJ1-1	CASSLDSLNTEAFF
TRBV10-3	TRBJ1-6	CAISLGSSPLHF
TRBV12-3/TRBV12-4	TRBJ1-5	CASSYPLGPQHF
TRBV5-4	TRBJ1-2	CASSFDRVTPNYGYTF
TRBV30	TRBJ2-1	CAYRERGNEQFF
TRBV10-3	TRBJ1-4	CAISNRGLNEKLFF
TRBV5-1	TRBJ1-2	CASSWLGASGGYTF
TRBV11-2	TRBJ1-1	CASSLQGDYLNTEAFF
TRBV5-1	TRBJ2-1	CASSLVPGLLNEQFF
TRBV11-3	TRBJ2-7	CASSNPTSGSNEQYF
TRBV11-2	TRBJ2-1	CASSWGLAGGPGNEQFF
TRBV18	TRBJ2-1	CASSPMGGSGSSYNEQFF
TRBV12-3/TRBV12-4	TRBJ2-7	CASSFNRAYEQYF
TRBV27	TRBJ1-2	CASSSGHSNYGYTF
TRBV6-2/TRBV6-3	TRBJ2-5	CASSTTGGETQYF
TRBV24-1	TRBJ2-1	CATSQQGRRDNEQFF
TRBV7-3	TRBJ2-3	CASSSGTSSWYF
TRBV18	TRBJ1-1	CASSTTGDTEAFF
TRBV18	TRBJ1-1	CASSPEGELNTEAFF
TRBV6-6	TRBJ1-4	CASRIDSTNEKLFF
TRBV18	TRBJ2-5	CASSPGQGWFKKYF
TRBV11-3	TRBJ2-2	CASSPGGTANTGELFF
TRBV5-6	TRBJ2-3	CASSWGLAADTQYF
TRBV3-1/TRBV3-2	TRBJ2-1	CASSQDPVIEQFF
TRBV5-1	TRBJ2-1	CASSSSGTGGYNEQFF
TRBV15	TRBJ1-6	CATSGRQGGVSPLHF
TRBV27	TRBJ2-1	CASSLGGRSSYNEQFF
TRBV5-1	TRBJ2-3	CASGQGSGSMDTQYF
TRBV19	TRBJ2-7	CASSFGTAYEQYF
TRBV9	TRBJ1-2	CASSGQGGAGYTF
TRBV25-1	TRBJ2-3	CASSAPGRGQGATDTQYF
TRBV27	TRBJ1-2	CASRTLQGSWGYTF
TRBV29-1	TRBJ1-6	CSVKDEPYNSPLHF
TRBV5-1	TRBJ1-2	CASSSLGTGDGYTF